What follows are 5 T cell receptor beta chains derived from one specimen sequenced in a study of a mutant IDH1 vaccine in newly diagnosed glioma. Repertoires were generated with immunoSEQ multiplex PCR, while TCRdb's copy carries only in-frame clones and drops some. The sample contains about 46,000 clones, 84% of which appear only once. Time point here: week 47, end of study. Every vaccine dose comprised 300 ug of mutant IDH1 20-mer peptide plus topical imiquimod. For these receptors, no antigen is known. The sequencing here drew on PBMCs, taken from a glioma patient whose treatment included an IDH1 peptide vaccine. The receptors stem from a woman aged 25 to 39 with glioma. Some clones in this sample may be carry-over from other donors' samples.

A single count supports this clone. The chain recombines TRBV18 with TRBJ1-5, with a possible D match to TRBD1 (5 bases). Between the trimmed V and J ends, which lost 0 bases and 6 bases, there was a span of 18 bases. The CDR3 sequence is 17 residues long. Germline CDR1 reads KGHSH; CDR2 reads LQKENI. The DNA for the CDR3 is TGTGCCAGCTCACCACCGGGGGGTACGGGCCCCGGTCAGCCCCAGCATTTT. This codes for CASSPPGGTGPGQPQHF.

The CDR3 bases are TGTGCCAGCACCACGGGACTCAGGAACACTGAAGCTTTCTTT. Translating gives CASTTGLRNTEAFF. The chain couples TRBV18 to TRBJ1-1; tentatively, D is TRBD1 (5 bases). The CDR3 runs 14 residues. Per the germline V gene, CDR1 is KGHSH and CDR2 is LQKENI. The ends were cut back, 8 bases at V and 1 base at J, with 14 bases in the middle.

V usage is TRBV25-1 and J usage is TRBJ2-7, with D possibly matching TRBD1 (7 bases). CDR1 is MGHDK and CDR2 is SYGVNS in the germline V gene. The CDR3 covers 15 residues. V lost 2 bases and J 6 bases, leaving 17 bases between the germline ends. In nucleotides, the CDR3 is TGTGCCAGCAGTGAACTCGACAGGGAGGAAGGCGAGCAGTACTTC. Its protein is CASSELDREEGEQYF.

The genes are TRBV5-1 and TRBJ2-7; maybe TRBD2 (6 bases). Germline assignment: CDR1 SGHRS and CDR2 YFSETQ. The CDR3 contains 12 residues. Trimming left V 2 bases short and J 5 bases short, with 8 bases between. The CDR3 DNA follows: TGCGCCAGCAGCTTCGGGGGAAACGAGCAGTACTTC. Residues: CASSFGGNEQYF.

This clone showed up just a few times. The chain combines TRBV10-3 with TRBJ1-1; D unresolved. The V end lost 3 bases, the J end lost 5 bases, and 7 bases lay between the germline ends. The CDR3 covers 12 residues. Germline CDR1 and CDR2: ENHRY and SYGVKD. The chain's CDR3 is CAISDSGTEAFF. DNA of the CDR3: TGTGCCATCAGTGATTCCGGGACTGAAGCTTTCTTT.